The subject of this entry is one T cell receptor beta chain. Its target is not known. Use of 60 Vbeta and 13 Jbeta primers characterized the PCR. Generated by immunoSEQ multiplex PCR, the TCRdb table keeps only in-frame clones and is missing some. The sample shows 150,000 to 200,000 clones, 75% to 80% of them seen only once. This record comes from a study of cytomegalovirus exposure and HLA in healthy donors. Study-wide points: Reports indicated that the classifier achieved high specificity and sensitivity in diagnosing cytomegalovirus status. Common viral pathogens seemed to be connected with several of the most significant clusters, according to a later analysis. A few CMV-associated chains were confirmed in vitro to be specific for CMV antigens.

Germline V gives CDR1 SGHRS, CDR2 YFSETQ. The V and J ends lost 1 base and 5 bases, in that order; junction bases with no gene match: 3. The CDR3 loop spans 14 amino acids. This TCR was sampled from a man aged 50 or older in good health and CMV-seropositive. The specimen was PBMCs. The J gene is TRBJ2-3, the V gene TRBV5-1; TRBD1 matches at 8 bases. CDR3 amino acids: CASSLQGAQDTQYF. The CDR3 bases are TGCGCCAGCAGCTTGCAGGGGGCACAAGATACGCAGTATTTT.